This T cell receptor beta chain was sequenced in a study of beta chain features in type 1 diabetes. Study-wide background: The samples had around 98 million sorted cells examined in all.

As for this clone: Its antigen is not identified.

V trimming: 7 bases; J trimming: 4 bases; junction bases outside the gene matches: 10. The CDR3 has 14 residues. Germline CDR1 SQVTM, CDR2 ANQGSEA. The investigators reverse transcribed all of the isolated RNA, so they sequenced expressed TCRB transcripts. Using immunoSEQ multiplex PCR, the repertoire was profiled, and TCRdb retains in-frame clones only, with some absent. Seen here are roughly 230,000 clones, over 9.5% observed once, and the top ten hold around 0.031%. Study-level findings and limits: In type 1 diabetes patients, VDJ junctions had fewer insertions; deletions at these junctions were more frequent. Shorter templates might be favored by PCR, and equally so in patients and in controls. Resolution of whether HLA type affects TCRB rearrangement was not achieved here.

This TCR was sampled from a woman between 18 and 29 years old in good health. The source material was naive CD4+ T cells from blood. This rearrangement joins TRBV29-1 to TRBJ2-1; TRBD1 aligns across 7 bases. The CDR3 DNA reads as TGCAGCGGGGTGGGCAGGGGGAAATACAATGAGCAGTTCTTC. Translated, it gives CSGVGRGKYNEQFF.